The present entry profiles one T cell receptor beta chain with its context. The source of the sample is a study of blood T cell repertoires in COVID-19. Libraries were prepared by immunoSEQ multiplex PCR; TCRdb keeps only in-frame clonotypes and omits some of them. The repertoire consists of over 250,000 clones, with about 91% occurring once and the leading ten covering more than 8.5%. V was clipped by 3 bases and J by 2 bases; unmatched bases: 6. Per the germline V gene, CDR1 is LGHNT and CDR2 is FRNRAP. This CDR3 region has 15 residues. Sequences were obtained from PBMCs or T cells enriched from blood (not recorded which). This chain uses TRBV12-5 with TRBJ1-2, with 7 bases fitting TRBD1. The TCR sequence derives from a woman aged 18-29 years who had recovered from COVID-19. CDR3 in amino acids: CASGLWDSRNYGYTF. CDR3 nucleotides: TGTGCTAGTGGTTTATGGGACAGCCGGAACTATGGCTACACCTTC.